This TCR beta chain emerged from a study of graft-versus-host responses after intestinal transplantation. About the study: Induction with anti-thymocyte globulin, then tacrolimus and steroids for around three years, was given to all recipients.

The repertoire was sequenced with immunoSEQ multiplex PCR; TCRdb's copy has only in-frame clones and lacks some. The top ten hold approximately 1% of the sample, which has more than 95,000 clones, over 85% seen once. Germline trimming cut 6 bases from V and 2 bases from J; bases unmatched to any gene: 7. This CDR3 contains 14 residues. Germline CDR1 is MNHNS and CDR2 is SASEGT. Of note for this clone: The antigen remains undetermined.

This sample comprised unstimulated CD8+ T cells sorted from spleen or lymph node cells, obtained before intestinal transplant. The chain carries TRBV6-1 and TRBJ2-7; 7 nucleotides agree with TRBD1. This TCR was recovered from a human donor who received an intestinal transplant. DNA for the CDR3: TGTGCCAGCAGCTCTGCCGGGACAGCCTACGAGCAGTACTTC. Translated, it gives CASSSAGTAYEQYF.